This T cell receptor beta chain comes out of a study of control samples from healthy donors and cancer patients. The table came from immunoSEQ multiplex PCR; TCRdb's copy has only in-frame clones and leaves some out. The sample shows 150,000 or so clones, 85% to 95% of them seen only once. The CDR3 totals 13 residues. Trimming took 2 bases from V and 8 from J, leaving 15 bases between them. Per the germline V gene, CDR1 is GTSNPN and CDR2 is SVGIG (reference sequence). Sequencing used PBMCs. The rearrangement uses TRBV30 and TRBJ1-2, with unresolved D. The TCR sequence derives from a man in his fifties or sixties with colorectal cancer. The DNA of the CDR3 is TGTGCCTGGAGTACCGGCGGGAAGAGGGGCTACACCTTC. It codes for CAWSTGGKRGYTF.